A single sample is the source of the 6 T cell receptor beta chains below, sequenced in a study of cytomegalovirus exposure and HLA in healthy donors. PCR involved 60 Vbeta and 13 Jbeta primers. The repertoire was sequenced with immunoSEQ multiplex PCR; TCRdb's copy has only in-frame clones and lacks some. The sample has some 180,000 clones; roughly 9.5% are singletons. The source material was PBMCs. The receptors here all came from a woman aged 25 to 39 in good health and CMV-seropositive.

This clone was seen more than once but under ten times. This chain links TRBV30 with TRBJ2-5; 9 bases align to TRBD2. The CDR3 spans 14 residues. Germline V CDR1 and CDR2: GTSNPN, SVGIG (reference sequence). After removal of 2 bases from V and 2 bases from J, the junction contained 3 bases not matched to a gene. CDR3 DNA sequence: TGTGCCTGGAGTAGCGGGAGGATACAAGAGACCCAGTACTTC. This sequence encodes CAWSSGRIQETQYF.

This clone was detected a few times. V gene TRBV5-1 combines with J gene TRBJ1-1; 8 positions agree with TRBD1. The CDR3 is 14 residues long. In germline, CDR1 is SGHRS, CDR2 YFSETQ. V trimming: 4 bases; J trimming: 0 bases; junction bases outside the gene matches: 2. DNA for the CDR3: TGCGCCAGCAGCCCGGACAGGGTGAACACTGAAGCTTTCTTT. Translated: CASSPDRVNTEAFF.

This clone was observed a few times. This chain uses TRBV29-1 with TRBJ1-3; weak D call: TRBD1 (5 bases). Germline CDR1 reads SQVTM; CDR2 reads ANQGSEA. The CDR3 is made up of 15 amino acids. Between the trimmed V and J ends, which lost 0 bases and 8 bases, there was a span of 17 bases. The CDR3 protein is CSVEDRKGLGHTIYF. DNA of the CDR3: TGCAGCGTTGAAGATCGGAAGGGGTTAGGGCACACCATATATTTT.

This clone showed up just once. The V and J genes are TRBV19 and TRBJ2-1, with 12 bases aligning to TRBD2. The germline V gene encodes CDR1 LNHDA and CDR2 SQIVND (reference sequence). The V and J ends lost 1 base and 10 bases, in that order; junction bases with no gene match: 8. This CDR3 has 16 residues. The CDR3 reads CASSIALAGGPREQFF. CDR3 nucleotide sequence: TGTGCCAGTAGTATAGCCCTAGCGGGAGGGCCGAGGGAGCAGTTCTTC.

The chain is built from TRBV29-1 and TRBJ2-5; tentative D call: TRBD2 (6 bases). This CDR3 comprises 15 residues. CDR1 and CDR2 (germline): SQVTM, ANQGSEA. Trimming pared 6 bases from V and 1 base from J, leaving 18 bases between. In nucleotides, the CDR3 is TGCAGCGTCCATTTACTAGCAACCATCCAAGAGACCCAGTACTTC. Translating gives CSVHLLATIQETQYF.

This clone has just a few counts. The J gene is TRBJ2-1, the V gene TRBV9, with 13 bases that match TRBD2. With V trimmed by 0 bases and J by 5 bases, 5 bases remained unmatched. Germline V CDR1 and CDR2: SGDLS, YYNGEE. The CDR3 loop spans 17 amino acids. The CDR3 bases are TGTGCCAGCAGCGTAGCTACGGGACTAGCGGGGAACAATGAGCAGTTCTTC. Translation gives CASSVATGLAGNNEQFF.